Here is one T cell receptor beta chain with its context. J lost 2 bases, V lost 5 bases, and 3 bases had no gene match. There are 13 residues in the CDR3. The germline V gene encodes CDR1 SGHVS and CDR2 FQNEAQ. Authors' analysis steps: Reference gene primer amplification in the assay estimated nucleated cell counts. Some clones are missing from TCRdb's copy, which holds only in-frame ones; the method was immunoSEQ multiplex PCR. The V and J calls and clone size come from that table; D and trimming were worked out from the DNA. Of tens of thousands of clones detected, 82% appear once; the ten largest clones hold roughly 12%. The sample comes from a study of blood T cell repertoires in COVID-19. Looking at the study overall: Specimens from acute and convalescent COVID-19 originated in the United States, Italy and Spain. From T cells, B-cell-depleted T cells, or PBMCs came the material, which was cDNA or gDNA.

The sample comprised peripheral blood. The chain combines TRBV7-8 with TRBJ2-7; 7 positions agree with TRBD1. This clonotype originated in a human donor in a cohort sampled during active COVID-19. The CDR3 sequence: CASSQGQTYEQYF. CDR3 sequence (DNA): TGTGCCAGCAGCCAGGGACAGACCTACGAGCAGTACTTC.